This TCR beta chain was retrieved from a study of OX40 agonist ivuxolimab in advanced cancers. CDR3 length equals 15 residues. Germline CDR1 reads MDHEN; CDR2 reads SYDVKM. With 5 bases clipped from V and 10 bases from J, the junction kept 10 bases outside the gene matches. Assay: immunoSEQ multiplex PCR; the TCRdb copy retains only in-frame clones and omits some. The sample lists fewer than 80,000 clones, roughly 85% seen once, with 0.65% to 0.9% in the top ten. The TCR originated in an adult with an advanced solid tumor such as melanoma, head and neck, liver or kidney cancer. The source material was CD4+ or CD8+ T cells sorted from blood, sampled in a trial of the OX40 agonist ivuxolimab. V and J are TRBV28 and TRBJ1-4; 10 bases match TRBD1. The CDR3 DNA sequence: TGTGCCAGCAGTCCCATGGACAGGGGGAGAGGAAAACTGTTTTTT. This codes for CASSPMDRGRGKLFF.